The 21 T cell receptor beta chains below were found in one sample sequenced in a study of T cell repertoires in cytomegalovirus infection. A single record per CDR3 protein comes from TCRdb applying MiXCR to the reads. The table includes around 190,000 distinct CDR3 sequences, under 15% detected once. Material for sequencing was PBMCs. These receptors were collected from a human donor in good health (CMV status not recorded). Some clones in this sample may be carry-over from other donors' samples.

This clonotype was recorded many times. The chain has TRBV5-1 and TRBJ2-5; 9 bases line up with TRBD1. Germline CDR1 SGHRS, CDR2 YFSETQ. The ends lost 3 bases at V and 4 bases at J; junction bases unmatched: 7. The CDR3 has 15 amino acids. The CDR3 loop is CASSSTGGARETQYF. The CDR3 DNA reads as TGCGCCAGCAGCTCTACAGGGGGCGCGAGAGAGACCCAGTACTTC.

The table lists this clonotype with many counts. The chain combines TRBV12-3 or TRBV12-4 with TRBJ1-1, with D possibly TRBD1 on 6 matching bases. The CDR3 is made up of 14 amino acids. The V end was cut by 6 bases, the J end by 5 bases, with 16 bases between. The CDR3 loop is CASRTGQLETEAFF. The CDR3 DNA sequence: TGTGCCAGCAGAACGGGACAACTTGAGACTGAAGCTTTCTTT.

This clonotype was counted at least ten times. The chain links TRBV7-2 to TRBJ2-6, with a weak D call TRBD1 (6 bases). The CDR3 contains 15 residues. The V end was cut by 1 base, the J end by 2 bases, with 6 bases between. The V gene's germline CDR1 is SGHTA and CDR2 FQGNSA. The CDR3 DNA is TGTGCCAGCAGCTTAGGGACAGCTGGGGCCAACGTCCTGACTTTC. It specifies CASSLGTAGANVLTF.

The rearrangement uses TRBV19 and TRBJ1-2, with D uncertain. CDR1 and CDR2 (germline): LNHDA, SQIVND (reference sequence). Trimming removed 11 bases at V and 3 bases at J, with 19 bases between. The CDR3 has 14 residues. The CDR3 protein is CASSKLGFDYGYTF. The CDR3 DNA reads TGTGCCTCCTCTAAGTTGGGGTTCGACTATGGCTACACCTTC.

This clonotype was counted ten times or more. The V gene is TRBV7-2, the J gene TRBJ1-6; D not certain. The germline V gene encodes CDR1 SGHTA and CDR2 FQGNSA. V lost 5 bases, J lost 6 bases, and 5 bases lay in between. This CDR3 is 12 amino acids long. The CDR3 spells CASSQLNSPLHF. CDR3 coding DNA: TGTGCCAGCAGCCAGCTTAATTCACCCCTCCACTTT. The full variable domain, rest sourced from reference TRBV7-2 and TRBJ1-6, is GAGVSQSPSNKVTEKGKDVELRCDPISGHTALYWYRQSLGQGLEFLIYFQGNSAPDKSGLPSDRFSAERTGGSVSTLTIQRTQQEDSAVYLCASSQLNSPLHFGNGTRLTVT.

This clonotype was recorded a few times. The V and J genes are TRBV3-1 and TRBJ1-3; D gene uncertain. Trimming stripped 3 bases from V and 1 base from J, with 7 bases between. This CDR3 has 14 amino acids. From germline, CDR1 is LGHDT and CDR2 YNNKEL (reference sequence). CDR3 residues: CASSHLRSGNTIYF. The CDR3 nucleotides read TGTGCCAGCAGCCATTTAAGGTCTGGAAACACCATATATTTT.

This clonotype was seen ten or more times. This CDR3 reads CASSPQGLVGANVLTF. The CDR3 DNA is TGTGCCAGCAGCCCACAGGGTTTAGTAGGGGCCAACGTCCTGACTTTC. V gene TRBV14 combines with J gene TRBJ2-6, with TRBD1 as a possible D gene (6 bases). Germline V gene sequence: CDR1 SGHDN, CDR2 FVKESK. The CDR3 is 16 residues long. The V end was cut by 4 bases, the J end by 4 bases, with 14 bases between.

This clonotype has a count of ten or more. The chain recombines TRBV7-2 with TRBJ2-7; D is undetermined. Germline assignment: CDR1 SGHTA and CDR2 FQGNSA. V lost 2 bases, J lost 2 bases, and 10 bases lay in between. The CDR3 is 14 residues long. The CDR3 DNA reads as TGTGCCAGCAGCTTATACCTGCGGCCCTACGAGCAGTACTTC. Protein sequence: CASSLYLRPYEQYF.

CDR3 in DNA: TGTGCCACCTACACTTCAGGGAAGGGGTACACTGAAGCTTTCTTT. Amino acid sequence: CATYTSGKGYTEAFF. V is TRBV10-3 and J is TRBJ1-1; a weak D match, TRBD1 (5 bases). The germline V and J ends were trimmed by 10 bases and 3 bases, with 21 bases remaining between them. The CDR3 consists of 15 residues. CDR1 and CDR2 from the germline V gene are ENHRY and SYGVKD.

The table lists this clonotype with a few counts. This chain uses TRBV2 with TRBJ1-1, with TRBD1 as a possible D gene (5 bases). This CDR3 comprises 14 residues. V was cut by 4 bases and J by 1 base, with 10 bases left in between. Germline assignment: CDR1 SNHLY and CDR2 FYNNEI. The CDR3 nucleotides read TGTGCCAGCAGTGTTGAGGGGCCGAACACTGAAGCTTTCTTT. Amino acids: CASSVEGPNTEAFF.

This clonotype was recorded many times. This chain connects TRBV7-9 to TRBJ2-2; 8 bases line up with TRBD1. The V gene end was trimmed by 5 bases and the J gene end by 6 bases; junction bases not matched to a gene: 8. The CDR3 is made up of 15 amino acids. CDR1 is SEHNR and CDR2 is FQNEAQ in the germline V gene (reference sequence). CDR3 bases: TGTGCCAGCAGCGCGACAGGGGCAGTCGCCGGGGAGCTGTTTTTT. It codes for CASSATGAVAGELFF. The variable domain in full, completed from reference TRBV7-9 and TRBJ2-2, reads DTGVSQNPRHKITKRGQNVTFRCDPISEHNRLYWYRQTLGQGPEFLTYFQNEAQLEKSRLLSDRFSAERPKGSFSTLEIQRTEQGDSAMYLCASSATGAVAGELFFGEGSRLTVL.

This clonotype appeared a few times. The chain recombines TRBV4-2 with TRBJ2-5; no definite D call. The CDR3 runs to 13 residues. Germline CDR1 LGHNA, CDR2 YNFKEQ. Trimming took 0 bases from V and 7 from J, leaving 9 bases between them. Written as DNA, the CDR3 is TGTGCCAGCAGCCAAGAGGTCATGGCGACCCAGTACTTC. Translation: CASSQEVMATQYF.

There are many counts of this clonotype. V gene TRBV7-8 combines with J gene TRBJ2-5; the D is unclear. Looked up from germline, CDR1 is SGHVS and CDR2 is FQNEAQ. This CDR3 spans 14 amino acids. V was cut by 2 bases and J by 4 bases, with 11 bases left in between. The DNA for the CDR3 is TGTGCCAGCAGCTTACCGGGTCTCGTAGAGACCCAGTACTTC. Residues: CASSLPGLVETQYF.

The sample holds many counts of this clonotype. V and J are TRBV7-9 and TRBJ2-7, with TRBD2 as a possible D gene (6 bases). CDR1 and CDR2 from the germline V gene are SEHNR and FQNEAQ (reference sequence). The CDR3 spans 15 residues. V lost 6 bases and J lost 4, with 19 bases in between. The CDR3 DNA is TGTGCCAGCAGGCCGTGGGAGGTCCGGCAGTACGAGCAGTACTTC. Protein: CASRPWEVRQYEQYF.

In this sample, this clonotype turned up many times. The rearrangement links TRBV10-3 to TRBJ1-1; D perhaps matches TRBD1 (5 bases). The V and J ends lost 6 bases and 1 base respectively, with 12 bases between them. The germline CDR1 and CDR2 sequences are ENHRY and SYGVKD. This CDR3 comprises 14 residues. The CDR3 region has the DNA TGTGCCATCAGGACCGGACACACGAACACTGAAGCTTTCTTT. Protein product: CAIRTGHTNTEAFF.

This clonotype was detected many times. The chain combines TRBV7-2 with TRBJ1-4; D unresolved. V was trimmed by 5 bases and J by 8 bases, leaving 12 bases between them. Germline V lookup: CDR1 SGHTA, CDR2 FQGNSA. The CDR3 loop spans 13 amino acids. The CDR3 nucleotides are TGTGCCAGCAGCACGGACGCAGGCGAAAAACTGTTTTTT. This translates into CASSTDAGEKLFF.

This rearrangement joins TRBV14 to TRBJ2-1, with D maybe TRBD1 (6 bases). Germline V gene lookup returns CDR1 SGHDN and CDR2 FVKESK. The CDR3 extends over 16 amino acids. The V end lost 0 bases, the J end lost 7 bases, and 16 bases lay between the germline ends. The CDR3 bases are TGTGCCAGCAGCCAAGATCCGTCCCAGGGGTCGAATGAGCAGTTCTTC. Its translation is CASSQDPSQGSNEQFF.

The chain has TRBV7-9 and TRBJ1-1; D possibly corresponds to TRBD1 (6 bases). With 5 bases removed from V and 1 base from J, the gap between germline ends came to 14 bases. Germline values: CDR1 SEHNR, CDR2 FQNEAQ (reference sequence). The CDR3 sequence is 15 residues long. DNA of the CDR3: TGTGCCAGCAGCCGAACGAACAGGGCGAACACTGAAGCTTTCTTT. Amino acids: CASSRTNRANTEAFF.

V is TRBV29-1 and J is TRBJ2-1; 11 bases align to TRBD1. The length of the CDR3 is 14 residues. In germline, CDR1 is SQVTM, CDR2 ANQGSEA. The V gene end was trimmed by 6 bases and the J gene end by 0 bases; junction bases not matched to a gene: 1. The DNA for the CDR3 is TGCAGCGTAGGGACAGGGGGCTCCTACAATGAGCAGTTCTTC. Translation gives CSVGTGGSYNEQFF.

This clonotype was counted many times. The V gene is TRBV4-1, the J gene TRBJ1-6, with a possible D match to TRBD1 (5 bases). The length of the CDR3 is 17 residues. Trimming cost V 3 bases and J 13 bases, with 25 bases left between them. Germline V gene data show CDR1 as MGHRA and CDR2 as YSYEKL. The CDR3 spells CASSQGGDPGRAHPLHF. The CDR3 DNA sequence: TGCGCCAGCAGCCAGGGGGGGGATCCGGGGAGAGCCCATCCCCTCCACTTT.

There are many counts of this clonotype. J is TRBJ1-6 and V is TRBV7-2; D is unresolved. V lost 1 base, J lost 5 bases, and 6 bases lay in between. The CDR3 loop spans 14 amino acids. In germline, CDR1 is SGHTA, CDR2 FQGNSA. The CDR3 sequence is CASSLVANNSPLHF. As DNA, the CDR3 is TGTGCCAGCAGCTTAGTCGCAAATAATTCACCCCTCCACTTT. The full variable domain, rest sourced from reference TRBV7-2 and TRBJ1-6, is GAGVSQSPSNKVTEKGKDVELRCDPISGHTALYWYRQSLGQGLEFLIYFQGNSAPDKSGLPSDRFSAERTGGSVSTLTIQRTQQEDSAVYLCASSLVANNSPLHFGNGTRLTVT.